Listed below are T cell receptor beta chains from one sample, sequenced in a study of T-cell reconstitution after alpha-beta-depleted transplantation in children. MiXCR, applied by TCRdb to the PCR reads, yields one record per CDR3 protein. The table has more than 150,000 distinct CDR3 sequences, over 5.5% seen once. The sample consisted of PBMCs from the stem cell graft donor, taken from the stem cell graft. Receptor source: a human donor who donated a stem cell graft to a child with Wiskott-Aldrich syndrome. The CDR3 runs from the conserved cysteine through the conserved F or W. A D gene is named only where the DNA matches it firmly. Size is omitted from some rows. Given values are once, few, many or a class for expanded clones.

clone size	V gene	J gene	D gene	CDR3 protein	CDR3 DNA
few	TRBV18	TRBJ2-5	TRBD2	CASSPTAKTSGSLQETQYF	TGTGCCAGCTCACCAACAGCGAAGACTAGCGGGAGCTTACAAGAGACCCAGTACTTC
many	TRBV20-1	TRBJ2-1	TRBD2	CSAWPGLAGSEQFF	TGCAGTGCTTGGCCGGGACTAGCGGGAAGTGAGCAGTTCTTC
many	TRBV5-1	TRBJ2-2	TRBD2	CASSHKTSGNTGELFF	TGCGCCAGCAGCCACAAGACTAGCGGGAACACCGGGGAGCTGTTTTTT
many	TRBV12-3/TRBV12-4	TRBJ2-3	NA	CASSLAVPGGTDTQYF	TGTGCCAGCAGTTTAGCGGTACCCGGGGGCACAGATACGCAGTATTTT
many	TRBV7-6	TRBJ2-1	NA	CASSSIGPF	TGTGCCAGCAGCTCGATAGGACCCTTC
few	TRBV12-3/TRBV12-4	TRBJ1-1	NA	CASRAPREELSEAFF	TGTGCCAGCAGGGCCCCCCGGGAAGAATTGTCTGAAGCTTTCTTT
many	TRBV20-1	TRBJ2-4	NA	CSAFEGTAKNIQYF	TGCAGTGCATTCGAAGGGACAGCCAAAAACATTCAGTACTTC
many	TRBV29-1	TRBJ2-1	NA	CSVEDRRSREQFF	TGCAGCGTTGAAGATCGGCGGAGTAGGGAGCAGTTCTTC
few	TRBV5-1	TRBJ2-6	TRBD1	CASSRTQTGNSGANVLTF	TGCGCCAGCAGCCGCACACAGACAGGGAACTCTGGGGCCAACGTCCTGACTTTC
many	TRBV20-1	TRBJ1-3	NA	CSARSRVSSGNTIYF	TGCAGTGCTAGGTCTCGGGTGAGCTCCGGAAACACCATATATTTT
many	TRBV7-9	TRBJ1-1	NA	CASSASKTVKNTEAFF	TGTGCCAGCAGCGCCTCAAAGACAGTGAAGAACACTGAAGCTTTCTTT
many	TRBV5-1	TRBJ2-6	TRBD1	CASSLGQGGPSGANVLTF	TGCGCCAGCAGCTTGGGACAAGGGGGCCCGTCTGGGGCCAACGTCCTGACTTTC
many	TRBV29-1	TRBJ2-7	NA	CSVSTGPGFYEQYF	TGCAGCGTCTCCACGGGGCCGGGCTTCTACGAGCAGTACTTC
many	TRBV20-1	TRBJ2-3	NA	CSAEPGPGTDTQYF	TGCAGTGCCGAGCCCGGGCCAGGCACAGATACGCAGTATTTT
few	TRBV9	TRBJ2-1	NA	CASSVGEIYNEQFF	TGTGCCAGCAGCGTAGGAGAGATTTACAATGAGCAGTTCTTC
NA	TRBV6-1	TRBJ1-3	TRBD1	CASGQGAVHTIYF	TGTGCCTCGGGACAGGGGGCCGTACACACCATATATTTT
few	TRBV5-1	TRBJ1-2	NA	CASSLAKHGGDHGYTF	TGCGCCAGCAGCTTGGCCAAGCATGGGGGTGACCATGGCTACACCTTC
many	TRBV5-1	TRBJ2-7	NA	CASSFTGATYEQYF	TGCGCCAGCAGCTTTACGGGGGCCACCTACGAGCAGTACTTC
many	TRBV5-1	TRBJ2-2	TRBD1	CASSPDRGKLNGELFF	TGCGCCAGCAGCCCTGACAGGGGGAAGTTAAACGGGGAGCTGTTTTTT
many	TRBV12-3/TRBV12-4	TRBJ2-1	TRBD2	CATSGAGGLWTGEQFF	TGTGCCACCTCGGGGGCGGGAGGGCTCTGGACAGGTGAGCAGTTCTTC
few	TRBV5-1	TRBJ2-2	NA	CASSLEVFTGELFF	TGCGCCAGCAGCTTGGAGGTTTTCACCGGGGAGCTGTTTTTT
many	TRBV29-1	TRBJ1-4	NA	CSVVRGAGEKLFF	TGCAGCGTTGTGCGAGGGGCCGGTGAAAAACTGTTTTTT
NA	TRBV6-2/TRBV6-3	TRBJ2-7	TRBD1	CASSYLTGQGPYF	TGTGCCAGCAGTTATCTCACGGGACAGGGTCCGTACTTC
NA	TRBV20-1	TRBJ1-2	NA	CSAKGAHGYTF	TGCAGTGCTAAAGGGGCACATGGCTACACCTTC
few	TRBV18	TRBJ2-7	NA	CASSPRLYEQYF	TGTGCCAGCTCACCACGGCTCTACGAGCAGTACTTC
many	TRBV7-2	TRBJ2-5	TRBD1	CASSLTLGTGAQETQYF	TGTGCCAGCAGCTTAACCCTAGGGACAGGGGCTCAAGAGACCCAGTACTTC
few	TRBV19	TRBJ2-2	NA	CASSMYSFTGELFF	TGTGCCAGTAGTATGTACTCGTTCACCGGGGAGCTGTTTTTT
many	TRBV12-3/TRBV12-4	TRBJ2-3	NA	CASSLHPGTDTQYF	TGTGCCAGCAGTCTACACCCGGGCACAGATACGCAGTATTTT
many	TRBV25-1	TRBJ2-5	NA	CASSGKGGRETQYF	TGTGCCAGCAGTGGCAAAGGAGGGCGAGAGACCCAGTACTTC
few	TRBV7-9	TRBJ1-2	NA	CASSLRGTGPEPYGYTF	TGTGCCAGCAGCTTGCGGGGCACGGGTCCCGAGCCCTATGGCTACACCTTC
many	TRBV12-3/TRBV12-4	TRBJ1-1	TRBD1	CASSSRGGTEAFF	TGTGCCAGCAGTTCCAGGGGGGGCACTGAAGCTTTCTTT
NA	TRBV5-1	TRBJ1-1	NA	CASSLGAQDTEAFF	TGCGCCAGCAGCTTGGGGGCCCAGGACACTGAAGCTTTCTTT
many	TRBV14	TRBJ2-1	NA	CASSQDYDGDEQFF	TGTGCCAGCAGCCAAGATTACGATGGGGATGAGCAGTTCTTC
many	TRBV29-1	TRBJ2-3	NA	CSVEDARQVSTDTQYF	TGCAGCGTTGAAGATGCTCGGCAGGTTAGCACAGATACGCAGTATTTT
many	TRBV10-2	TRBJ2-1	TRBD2	CASTKFSGGGFF	TGCGCCAGCACCAAATTTTCAGGCGGGGGGTTCTTC
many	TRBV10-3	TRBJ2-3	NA	CAISELDSDTDTQYF	TGTGCCATCAGTGAGTTAGACAGCGACACAGATACGCAGTATTTT
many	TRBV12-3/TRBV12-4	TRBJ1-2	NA	CASSIQNRDPSYGYTF	TGTGCCAGCAGTATACAGAACAGGGATCCCTCCTATGGCTACACCTTC
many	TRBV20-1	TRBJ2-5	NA	CSGGAVGETQYF	TGCAGTGGAGGGGCGGTCGGGGAGACCCAGTACTTC
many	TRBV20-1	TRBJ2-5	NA	CSARGGAEETQYF	TGCAGTGCTAGGGGGGGAGCAGAAGAGACCCAGTACTTC
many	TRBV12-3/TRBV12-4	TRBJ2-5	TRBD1	CASSDQGARQETQYF	TGTGCCAGCAGCGACCAGGGGGCACGACAAGAGACCCAGTACTTC
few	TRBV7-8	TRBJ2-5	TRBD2	CASLTRRGKGETQYF	TGTGCCAGCCTCACCCGGCGGGGGAAGGGGGAGACCCAGTACTTC
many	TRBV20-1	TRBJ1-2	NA	CSARDRWSNYGYTF	TGCAGTGCTAGAGATCGATGGTCTAACTATGGCTACACCTTC
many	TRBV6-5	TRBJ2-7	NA	CASSYSVGTGSYGSYEQYF	TGTGCCAGCAGTTACTCGGTAGGAACAGGGTCGTACGGCTCCTACGAGCAGTACTTC
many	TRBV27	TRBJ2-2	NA	CASRPSAGSTGELFF	TGTGCCAGCAGGCCCTCAGCAGGGTCCACCGGGGAGCTGTTTTTT
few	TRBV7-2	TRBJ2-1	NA	CASNLNGNEQFF	TGTGCCAGCAACCTCAACGGCAATGAGCAGTTCTTC
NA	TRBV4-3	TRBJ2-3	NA	CASSQTGARGDTQYF	TGCGCCAGCAGCCAGACCGGAGCTCGGGGAGATACGCAGTATTTT
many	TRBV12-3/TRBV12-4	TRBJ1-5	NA	CASSLSRGRQPQHF	TGTGCCAGCAGTCTGAGCCGGGGACGGCAGCCCCAGCATTTT
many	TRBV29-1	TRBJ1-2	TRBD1	CSVAGSGTGTTGYTF	TGCAGCGTTGCCGGGTCGGGGACAGGGACAACTGGCTACACCTTC
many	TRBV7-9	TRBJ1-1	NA	CASSPRRGTGTEAFF	TGTGCCAGCAGCCCTCGAAGAGGCACTGGGACTGAAGCTTTCTTT
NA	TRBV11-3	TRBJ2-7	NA	CASSSGATTYEQYF	TGTGCCAGCAGCTCGGGAGCGACCACCTACGAGCAGTACTTC